The rows below give T cell receptor beta chains drawn from one sample of a study of CD8+ T cells in alopecia areata. Profiling relied on immunoSEQ multiplex PCR, and the TCRdb table lists in-frame clones only, not all of them. This sample has a few hundred thousand clones; 67% occur once, and the top ten carry 1% to 1.5%. This material consisted of CD4+ T cells sorted from blood, taken at week 0. These receptors were taken from a human donor with alopecia areata. Both conserved end residues are part of each CDR3. D genes are given only for firm matches. Clone size is shown for a subset of rows, as once, few, many or a class of expanded clone.

-	-	TRBV6-5	TRBJ1-1	TGTGCCAGCAGTTCAGGCATCGCGAACACTGAAGCTTTCTTT	CASSSGIANTEAFF
-	-	TRBV29-1	TRBJ1-1	TGCAGCGTGGGGGGACTCAGGGTTACTGAAGCTTTCTTT	CSVGGLRVTEAFF
-	-	TRBV30	TRBJ2-5	TGTGCCTGGAGTGTACAAGGGACCCAAGAGACCCAGTACTTC	CAWSVQGTQETQYF
-	-	TRBV9	TRBJ1-1	TGTGCCAGCAGCGTCCGGGGCCTTGGCACTGAAGCTTTCTTT	CASSVRGLGTEAFF
-	once	TRBV6-5	TRBJ1-1	TGTGCCAGCAGTTCCCAGGGTTCTATCATGAACACTGAAGCTTTCTTT	CASSSQGSIMNTEAFF
TRBD1	-	TRBV9	TRBJ1-2	TGTGCCAGCAGCGTAGCCGCAGGGGGCGGCTATGGCTACACCTTC	CASSVAAGGGYGYTF
-	-	TRBV7-9	TRBJ1-2	TGTGCACCGACCGTAGCGGAGGAGGGCTACACCTTC	CAPTVAEEGYTF
TRBD1	-	TRBV29-1	TRBJ2-3	TGCAGCGCTGCGACAGGGGGATACACAGATACGCAGTATTTT	CSAATGGYTDTQYF
-	few	TRBV4-2	TRBJ2-3	TGTGCCAGCAGCTTGGAAGGGCCCCAGAGGGATACGCAGTATTTT	CASSLEGPQRDTQYF
-	-	TRBV29-1	TRBJ2-2	TGCAGCGTCACCGGGACCAAAAGGAACACCGGGGAGCTGTTTTTT	CSVTGTKRNTGELFF
-	once	TRBV4-2	TRBJ1-5	TGTGCCAGCAGCCAGAAACAGGGAGAGGATCAGCCCCAGCATTTT	CASSQKQGEDQPQHF
-	-	TRBV30	TRBJ1-2	TGTGCCTCCCCGGAGGCTTCCGGGGGCTACACCTTC	CASPEASGGYTF
-	-	TRBV30	TRBJ1-2	TGTGCCTGGAGCCCCGAGGCCCCGGGGCTGAGGGGCTACACCTTC	CAWSPEAPGLRGYTF
-	-	TRBV10-3	TRBJ1-5	TGTGCCATCACGGCAGGGGTGGAACAGCCCCAGCATTTT	CAITAGVEQPQHF
-	-	TRBV27	TRBJ2-1	TGTGCCAGCAGTTTAGGGGGGGCCAAGTTCTTC	CASSLGGAKFF
-	-	TRBV2	TRBJ2-3	TGTGCCAGCAGTCGGGGGCTAAGCACAGATACGCAGTATTTT	CASSRGLSTDTQYF
-	-	TRBV10-3	TRBJ2-5	TGTGCCATCACCCCGGGTATCTTAGAGACCCAGTACTTC	CAITPGILETQYF